This T cell receptor beta chain derives from a study of T cells in tuberculosis. General study points: Active tuberculosis cases were adults; controls were adolescents.

Libraries were prepared by immunoSEQ multiplex PCR; TCRdb keeps only in-frame clonotypes and omits some of them. The sample contains 25,000 to 35,000 clones, less than 95% of which appear only once. Latent tuberculosis screening used tuberculin skin test and IGRA at entry. Each clinical donor contributed on average roughly 100,000 T cells from unsorted cryopreserved PBMC. Germline loops: CDR1 SGHDN, CDR2 FVKESK. The CDR3 loop spans 14 amino acids. The V gene lost 3 bases and the J gene lost 8 bases, with 16 bases spanning the gap. To note about this clone: Antigen: not known.

J is TRBJ1-1 and V is TRBV14, with D tentatively TRBD1 (6 bases). The receptor was derived from a donor between 10 and 35 years old with latent tuberculosis or without tuberculosis infection. Some clones in this sample may be carry-over from other donors' samples. Material for sequencing was PBMCs. CDR3 loop: CASSHGIRGFEAFF. The CDR3 region has the DNA TGTGCCAGCAGCCACGGGATAAGGGGGTTCGAAGCTTTCTTT.